What follows are 12 T cell receptor beta chains derived from one specimen sequenced in a study of graft-versus-host responses after intestinal transplantation. Here immunoSEQ multiplex PCR was the method, and the copy in TCRdb shows in-frame clones only, minus some. Here the sample spans more than 95,000 clones, 87% being singletons. These TCRs' antigens remain unknown. The sequenced sample was unstimulated CD4+ T cells sorted from spleen or lymph node cells, obtained before intestinal transplant. The receptor set was obtained from a human donor who received an intestinal transplant.

This rearrangement joins TRBV6-5 to TRBJ2-7; D gene uncertain. CDR1 and CDR2 (germline): MNHEY, SVGAGI. This CDR3 region has 13 residues. V was cut by 5 bases and J by 3 bases, with 11 bases left in between. CDR3 in DNA: TGTGCCAGCAGTGATACAGCCTACTACGAGCAGTACTTC. Protein: CASSDTAYYEQYF.

V gene TRBV6-5 combines with J gene TRBJ2-7, with D perhaps matching TRBD2 (5 bases). V shed 0 bases and J shed 9 bases, with 15 bases lying between them. Germline CDR1 and CDR2: MNHEY and SVGAGI. This CDR3 comprises 14 residues. This CDR3 reads CASSYSGSQEVQYF. The CDR3 DNA sequence: TGTGCCAGCAGTTACTCAGGTAGCCAGGAGGTGCAGTACTTC.

This chain connects TRBV6-5 to TRBJ1-2, with a possible D match to TRBD1 (5 bases). There are 12 residues in the CDR3. From germline, CDR1 is MNHEY and CDR2 SVGAGI. V lost 7 bases, J lost 5 bases, and 11 bases lay in between. The CDR3 here is CASKQGNYGYTF. The CDR3 DNA reads as TGTGCCAGCAAGCAGGGAAATTATGGCTACACCTTC.

This clone showed up just a few times. The chain is built from TRBV5-1 and TRBJ2-5; possibly TRBD1 for D (5 bases). V gave up 0 bases and J gave up 2 bases, with 11 bases separating them. The CDR3 has 15 residues. The germline CDR1 and CDR2 sequences are SGHRS and YFSETQ. CDR3 in DNA: TGCGCCAGCAGCTTGGAGGGGCACCCACAAGAGACCCAGTACTTC. Translated, it gives CASSLEGHPQETQYF.

The chain recombines TRBV6-5 with TRBJ2-7; 8 bases are a match to TRBD2. The trim removed 6 bases at V and 6 bases at J, leaving 10 bases unmatched. From germline, CDR1 is MNHEY and CDR2 SVGAGI. This CDR3 region has 14 residues. The CDR3, as DNA: TGTGCCAGCAGCCCCCCGGGGGGGTCTCGCGAGCAGTACTTC. Protein product: CASSPPGGSREQYF.

The V gene is TRBV7-9, the J gene TRBJ2-2, with a possible D match to TRBD2 (5 bases). This CDR3 is built from 13 residues. Deletions cut 0 bases from V and 8 bases from J, with 7 bases between. Germline V gives CDR1 SEHNR, CDR2 FQNEAQ (reference sequence). The CDR3 region has the DNA TGTGCCAGCAGCTTAGCGGGAGCTGGGGAGCTGTTTTTT. Its protein product is CASSLAGAGELFF.

The gene calls are TRBV10-2 and TRBJ2-2; 10 bases fit TRBD2. This CDR3 contains 15 residues. Per germline, CDR1 WSHSY and CDR2 SAAADI. The V segment lost 3 bases and the J segment 6 bases; nucleotides outside the gene matches: 4. The chain's CDR3 is CASSELAGMAGELFF. CDR3 DNA: TGCGCCAGCAGTGAACTAGCGGGAATGGCCGGGGAGCTGTTTTTT.

The chain carries TRBV5-5 and TRBJ1-2; D perhaps matches TRBD1 (5 bases). This CDR3 is 16 amino acids long. Trimming shortened V by 2 bases and J by 5 bases, and 19 bases separated the two germline ends. Germline CDR1 is SGHKS and CDR2 is YYEKEE (reference sequence). The CDR3 loop reads CASSLTLTGEGYGYTF. The CDR3 DNA reads TGTGCCAGCAGCTTAACTTTAACAGGAGAAGGATATGGCTACACCTTC.

This clone came up a few times. The gene calls are TRBV6-1 and TRBJ1-5; D remains ambiguous. CDR3 length equals 14 residues. V dropped 8 bases and J dropped 4 bases, with 15 bases sitting between them. Germline V CDR1 and CDR2: MNHNS, SASEGT. The CDR3 spells CASLRNSPNQPQHF. In DNA, the CDR3 is TGTGCCAGCCTAAGGAACAGTCCAAATCAGCCCCAGCATTTT.

The V call is TRBV6-1, the J call TRBJ1-2; D gene uncertain. CDR1 and CDR2 (germline): MNHNS, SASEGT. This CDR3 is built from 13 residues. Trimming took off 5 bases at V and 0 bases at J, with 7 bases between the two ends. The CDR3 is CASSSNANYGYTF. The DNA for the CDR3 is TGTGCCAGCAGTTCCAACGCTAACTATGGCTACACCTTC.

The V gene is TRBV2, the J gene TRBJ1-2; tentatively, D is TRBD1 (5 bases). From germline, CDR1 is SNHLY and CDR2 FYNNEI. Deletions cut 4 bases from V and 4 bases from J, with 13 bases between. The CDR3 sequence is 14 residues long. The CDR3 is CASSATTGTYGYTF. CDR3 DNA sequence: TGTGCCAGCAGTGCGACCACAGGTACCTATGGCTACACCTTC.

The V and J genes are TRBV7-9 and TRBJ2-3; D perhaps matches TRBD2 (6 bases). Germline V gene sequence: CDR1 SEHNR, CDR2 FQNEAQ (reference sequence). Between the trimmed V and J ends, which lost 0 bases and 8 bases, there was a span of 6 bases. The CDR3 has 12 residues. The CDR3 DNA follows: TGTGCCAGCAGCTTAGCGGGAGGTACGCAGTATTTT. Protein: CASSLAGGTQYF.